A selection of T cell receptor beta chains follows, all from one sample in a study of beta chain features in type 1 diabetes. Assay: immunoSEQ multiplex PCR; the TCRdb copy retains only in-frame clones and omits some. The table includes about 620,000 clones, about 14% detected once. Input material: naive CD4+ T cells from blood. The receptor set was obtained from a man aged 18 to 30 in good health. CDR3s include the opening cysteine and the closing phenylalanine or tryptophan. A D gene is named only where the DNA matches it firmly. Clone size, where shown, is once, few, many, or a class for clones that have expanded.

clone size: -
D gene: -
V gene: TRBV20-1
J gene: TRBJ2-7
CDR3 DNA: TGCAGTGCACCAGGGGTCCACGAGCAGTACTTC
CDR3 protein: CSAPGVHEQYF

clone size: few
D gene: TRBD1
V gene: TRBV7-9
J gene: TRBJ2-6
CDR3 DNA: TGTGCCAGCAGCTTCAGGGGGCGGAAGGTGGCTGGGGCCAACGTCCTGACTTTC
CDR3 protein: CASSFRGRKVAGANVLTF

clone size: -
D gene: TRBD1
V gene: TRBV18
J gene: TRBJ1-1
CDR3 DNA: TGTGCCAGCTCACCCATGACAGGGTTCAACACTGAAGCTTTCTTT
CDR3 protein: CASSPMTGFNTEAFF

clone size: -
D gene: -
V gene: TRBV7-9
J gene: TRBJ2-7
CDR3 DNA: TGTGCCAGCAGCTCTCTGGGGCAGGGGATCGAGCAGTACTTC
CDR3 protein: CASSSLGQGIEQYF

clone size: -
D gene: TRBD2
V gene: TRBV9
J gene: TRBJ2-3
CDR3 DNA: TGTGCCAGCAGCGTAATGGGACTAGCGGGAACAAACACAGATACGCAGTATTTT
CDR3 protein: CASSVMGLAGTNTDTQYF

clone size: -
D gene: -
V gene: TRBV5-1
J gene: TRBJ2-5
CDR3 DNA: TGCGCCAGCAGCGGACAGATAACTGAGACCCAGTACTTC
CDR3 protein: CASSGQITETQYF

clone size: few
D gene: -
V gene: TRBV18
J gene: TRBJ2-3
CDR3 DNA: TGTGCCAGCTCACCTCCTCCCACAGATACGCAGTATTTT
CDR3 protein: CASSPPPTDTQYF

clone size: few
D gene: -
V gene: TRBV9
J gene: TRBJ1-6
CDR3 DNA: TGTGCCAGCAGCGGGCCCCGAGCAGGGAATAATTCACCCCTCCACTTT
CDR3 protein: CASSGPRAGNNSPLHF

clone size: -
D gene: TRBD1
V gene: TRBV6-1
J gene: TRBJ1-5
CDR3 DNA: TGTGCCAGCAGTCCCGGGGACAGGGGAGGACAGCCCCAGCATTTT
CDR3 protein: CASSPGDRGGQPQHF

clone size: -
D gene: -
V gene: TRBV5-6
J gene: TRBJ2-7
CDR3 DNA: TGTGCCAGCAGCTTCCCCTCTTCGGCCTACGAGCAGTACTTC
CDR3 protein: CASSFPSSAYEQYF

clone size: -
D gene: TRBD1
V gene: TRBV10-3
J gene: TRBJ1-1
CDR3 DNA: TGTGCCATCAGTGGATGGTCGAACAGGGGGCCTTTGGGAAAGAACACTGAAGCTTTCTTT
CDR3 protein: CAISGWSNRGPLGKNTEAFF

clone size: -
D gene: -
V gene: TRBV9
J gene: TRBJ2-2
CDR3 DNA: TGTGCCAGCAGCGTAGTGGGGATGGGCGGGGAGCTGTTTTTT
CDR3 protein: CASSVVGMGGELFF

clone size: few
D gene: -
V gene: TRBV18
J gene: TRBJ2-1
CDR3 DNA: TGTGCCAGCTCACCAGTGGAGGGAAGCGTGCAGTTCTTC
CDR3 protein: CASSPVEGSVQFF

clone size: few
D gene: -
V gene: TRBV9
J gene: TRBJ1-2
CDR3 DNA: TGTGCCAGCAGCGTAGGACGGGGGTATGGCTACACCTTC
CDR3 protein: CASSVGRGYGYTF

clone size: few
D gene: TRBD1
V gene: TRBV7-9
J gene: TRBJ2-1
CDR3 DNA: TGTGCCAGCAGCTTGGGACAGTACAATGAGCAGTTCTTC
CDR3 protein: CASSLGQYNEQFF

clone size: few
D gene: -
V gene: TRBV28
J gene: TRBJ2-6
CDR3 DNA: TGTGCCAGCAATCTACAGGGAGGTGGGGCCAACGTCCTGACTTTC
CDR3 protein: CASNLQGGGANVLTF

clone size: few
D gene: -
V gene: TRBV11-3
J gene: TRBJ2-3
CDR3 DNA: TGTGCCAGCAGCACCCGGGGCCATTCAATGGGGGTCACAGATACGCAGTATTTT
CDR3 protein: CASSTRGHSMGVTDTQYF

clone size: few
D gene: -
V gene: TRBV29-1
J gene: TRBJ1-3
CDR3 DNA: TGCAGCGTTGGGGAGGGAGCCGCATCTGGAAACACCATATATTTT
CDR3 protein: CSVGEGAASGNTIYF

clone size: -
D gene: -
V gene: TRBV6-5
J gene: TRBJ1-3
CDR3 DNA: TGTGCCAGCAGTTACACACAGGGTTCCGGAAACACCATATATTTT
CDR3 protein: CASSYTQGSGNTIYF

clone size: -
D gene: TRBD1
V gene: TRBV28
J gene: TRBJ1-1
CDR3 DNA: TGTGCCAGCAGTTCACCAGGGGGACTAGGTGAAGCTTTCTTT
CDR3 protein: CASSSPGGLGEAFF

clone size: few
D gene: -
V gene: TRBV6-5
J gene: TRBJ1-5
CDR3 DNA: TGTGCCAGCAGTTTAGCACTAAGCAATCAGCCCCAGCATTTT
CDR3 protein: CASSLALSNQPQHF

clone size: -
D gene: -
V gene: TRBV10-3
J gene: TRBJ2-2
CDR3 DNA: TGTGCCATCACCCCGACGCCGAGTCGGTCCACCGGGGAGCTGTTTTTT
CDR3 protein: CAITPTPSRSTGELFF

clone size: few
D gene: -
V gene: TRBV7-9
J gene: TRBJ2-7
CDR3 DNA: TGTGCCAGCACCCCACGGCAGTACTCCTACGAGCAGTACTTC
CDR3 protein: CASTPRQYSYEQYF

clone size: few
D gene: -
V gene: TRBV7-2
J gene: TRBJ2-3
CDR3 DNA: TGTGCCAGCAGCTTGAGCACAGATACGCAGTATTTT
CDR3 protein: CASSLSTDTQYF

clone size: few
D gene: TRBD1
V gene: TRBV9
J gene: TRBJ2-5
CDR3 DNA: TGTGCCAGCAGCGGCCACAGGGGAGAGACCCAGTACTTC
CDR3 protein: CASSGHRGETQYF

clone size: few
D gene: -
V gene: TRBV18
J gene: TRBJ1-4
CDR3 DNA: TGTGCCAGCTCACAACAGGAGCGGGAAAAACTGTTTTTT
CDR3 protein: CASSQQEREKLFF

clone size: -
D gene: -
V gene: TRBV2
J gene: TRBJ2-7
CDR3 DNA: TGTGCCAGCAGAGGGGACGGGCACTACGAGCAGTACTTC
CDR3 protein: CASRGDGHYEQYF

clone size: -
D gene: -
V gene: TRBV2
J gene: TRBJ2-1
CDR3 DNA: TGTGCCAGCAGTGAAGGGGACTTCTCCTACAATGAGCAGTTCTTC
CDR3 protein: CASSEGDFSYNEQFF

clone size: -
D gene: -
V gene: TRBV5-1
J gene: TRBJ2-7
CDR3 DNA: TGCGCCAGCAGCTACGGCTCCTACGAGCAGTACTTC
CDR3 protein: CASSYGSYEQYF

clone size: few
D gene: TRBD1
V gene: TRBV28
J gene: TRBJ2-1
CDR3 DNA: TGTGCCAGCCAGACAGGGGGGTACAATGAGCAGTTCTTC
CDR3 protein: CASQTGGYNEQFF

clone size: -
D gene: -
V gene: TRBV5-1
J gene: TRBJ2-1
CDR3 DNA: TGCGCCAGCAGCTTGGGGGTAGCGGCCTACAATGAGCAGTTCTTC
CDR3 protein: CASSLGVAAYNEQFF

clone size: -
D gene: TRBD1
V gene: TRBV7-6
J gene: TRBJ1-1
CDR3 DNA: TGTGCCAGCAGCTCGAGAGGGAGGGACAGGACATACACTGAAGCTTTCTTT
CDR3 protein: CASSSRGRDRTYTEAFF

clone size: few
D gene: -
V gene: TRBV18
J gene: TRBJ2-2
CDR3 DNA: TGTGCCAGCTCACCTCTACAGAACACCGGGGAGCTGTTTTTT
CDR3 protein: CASSPLQNTGELFF

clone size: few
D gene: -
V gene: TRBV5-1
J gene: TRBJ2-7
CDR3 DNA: TGCGCCAGCAGCTTGGCCGGCACGGAGGGGGAGCAGTACTTC
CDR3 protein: CASSLAGTEGEQYF

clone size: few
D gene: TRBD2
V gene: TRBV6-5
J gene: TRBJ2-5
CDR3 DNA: TGTGCCAGCAGTTCCCCGGGACTAGCGGGGCGAGAGACCCAGTACTTC
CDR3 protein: CASSSPGLAGRETQYF

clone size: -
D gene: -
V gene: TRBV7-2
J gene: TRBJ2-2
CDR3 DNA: TGTGCCAGCAGCTCAGCAAACACCGGGGAGCTGTTTTTT
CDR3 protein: CASSSANTGELFF

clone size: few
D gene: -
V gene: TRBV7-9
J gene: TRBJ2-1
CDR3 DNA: TGTGCCAGCAGCTTAATAAGGAGTTATTCCTACAATGAGCAGTTCTTC
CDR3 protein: CASSLIRSYSYNEQFF